These T cell receptor beta chains were read from a single sample in a study of OX40 agonist ivuxolimab in advanced cancers. The assay was immunoSEQ multiplex PCR, and TCRdb's table has in-frame clones only and misses some. The sample carries some 62,000 clones, approximately 90% recorded once. The source material was CD4+ or CD8+ T cells sorted from blood, sampled in a trial of the OX40 agonist ivuxolimab. These receptors all stem from an adult with an advanced solid tumor such as melanoma, head and neck, liver or kidney cancer. Both conserved end residues are part of each CDR3. A D gene is named only where the DNA matches it firmly. Clone size, where shown, is once, few, many, or a class for clones that have expanded.

v_gene	d_gene	abundance	j_gene	CDR3nt	CDR3aa
TRBV23-1	TRBD2	NA	TRBJ2-1	TGCGCCAGCAGTCTTGGGACTAGCGGGAGTTTGAATGAGCAGTTCTTC	CASSLGTSGSLNEQFF
TRBV2	NA	NA	TRBJ2-7	TGTGCCAGCAGACCCGGAGGAAGTTCCCGGCGGGACGAGCAGTACTTC	CASRPGGSSRRDEQYF
TRBV11-2	NA	NA	TRBJ2-7	TGTGCCAGCAGCTTAGTACAGTTTGACTACGAGCAGTACTTC	CASSLVQFDYEQYF
TRBV19	TRBD1	NA	TRBJ2-7	TGTGCCAGTAGTATAGAGGGGACAGGGGACTACGAGCAGTACTTC	CASSIEGTGDYEQYF
TRBV19	NA	NA	TRBJ2-1	TGTGCCAGTAGTATTGGTTCCACAGGGTATGAGCAGTTCTTC	CASSIGSTGYEQFF
TRBV5-8	NA	NA	TRBJ2-1	TGTGCCAGCAGCTTGGGAGGGGTTATCAATGAGCAGTTCTTC	CASSLGGVINEQFF
TRBV5-1	NA	NA	TRBJ2-1	TGCGCCAGCAGCTTGGTACTCTCATCGGCCTACAATGAGCAGTTCTTC	CASSLVLSSAYNEQFF
TRBV7-6	NA	NA	TRBJ2-3	TGTGCCAGCAGCCCCGGACTAGATACGCAGTATTTT	CASSPGLDTQYF
TRBV7-6	TRBD2	once	TRBJ2-1	TGTGCCAGCAGCTTCGCTGCTAGCGGGAGTGGCTCCTACAATGAGCAGTTCTTC	CASSFAASGSGSYNEQFF
TRBV2	NA	NA	TRBJ1-2	TGTGCCAGCAGTCCCCCGTCTGAAAACTATGGCTACACCTTC	CASSPPSENYGYTF
TRBV4-1	NA	NA	TRBJ2-1	TGCGCCAGCAGCCAAGCTCCTTGGGGTAATGAGCAGTTCTTC	CASSQAPWGNEQFF
TRBV7-6	TRBD2	NA	TRBJ2-1	TGTGCCAGCAGACTAGCGGCCCACAATGAGCAGTTCTTC	CASRLAAHNEQFF
TRBV28	NA	NA	TRBJ1-1	TGTGCCAGCAGTTTGCCACAGGGAGGGTTCACTGAAGCTTTCTTT	CASSLPQGGFTEAFF
TRBV13	NA	NA	TRBJ1-2	TGTGCCAGCAGCTTAGTGTCGTCTAACTATGGCTACACCTTC	CASSLVSSNYGYTF
TRBV5-6	NA	NA	TRBJ2-7	TGTGCCAGCAGCTTCAGTGTGGACGAGCAGTACTTC	CASSFSVDEQYF
TRBV27	NA	NA	TRBJ2-1	TGTGCCAGCAGTTTATCCAAGGGCCTTTACAATGAGCAGTTCTTC	CASSLSKGLYNEQFF
TRBV25-1	NA	NA	TRBJ1-1	TGTGCCAGCAGCACCCGGACACCGAGGGGAGACACTGAAGCTTTCTTT	CASSTRTPRGDTEAFF
TRBV2	NA	NA	TRBJ2-1	TGTGCCAGCAGTGAACGAGGGGCGGACTACAATGAGCAGTTCTTC	CASSERGADYNEQFF
TRBV4-1	TRBD2	NA	TRBJ2-1	TGCGCCAGCAGCCAAGCGGGACTAGCGGTATCTGGCGGCAATGAGCAGTTCTTC	CASSQAGLAVSGGNEQFF
TRBV27	NA	NA	TRBJ2-5	TGTGCCAGCAGTTTAGGTGTTTTAGGGTCACCCCAAAGAGAGACCCAGTACTTC	CASSLGVLGSPQRETQYF
TRBV15	TRBD1	NA	TRBJ1-1	TGTGCCACCAGGGGGACAGTGAACACTGAAGCTTTCTTT	CATRGTVNTEAFF
TRBV7-6	NA	NA	TRBJ2-3	TGTGCCAGCAGCTTATCGCATGTCGGGAAAGACACAGATACGCAGTATTTT	CASSLSHVGKDTDTQYF
TRBV15	TRBD1	NA	TRBJ2-7	TGTGCCACCAGCAGATCCGCAGGCCGGGACAGGAGGACCTACGAGCAGTACTTC	CATSRSAGRDRRTYEQYF
TRBV4-2	NA	NA	TRBJ2-5	TGTGCCAGCAGCCAACTCGAAAGACGAGAGACCCAGTACTTC	CASSQLERRETQYF
TRBV4-1	NA	NA	TRBJ1-5	TGCGCCAGCAGCCGTGAACAGGATAGCAATCAGCCCCAGCATTTT	CASSREQDSNQPQHF
TRBV6-6	NA	NA	TRBJ2-5	TGTGCCAGCAGAGGACAAGACAGAGACCAAGAGACCCAGTACTTC	CASRGQDRDQETQYF
TRBV19	TRBD2	once	TRBJ2-7	TGTGCCAGTAGTGTTAGCGGGAGTTCCGACGAGCAGTACTTC	CASSVSGSSDEQYF
TRBV4-2	NA	NA	TRBJ2-3	TGTGCCAGCTCCCAAAGTCCAGATACGCAGTATTTT	CASSQSPDTQYF
TRBV7-2	NA	NA	TRBJ1-3	TGTGCCAGCAGCGCTGAACGGGGCTCCGGAAACACCATATATTTT	CASSAERGSGNTIYF
TRBV7-9	NA	NA	TRBJ2-5	TGTGCCAGCAGCTTGAGGTTAGCAGATCAAGAGACCCAGTACTTC	CASSLRLADQETQYF
TRBV7-2	NA	NA	TRBJ2-4	TGTGCCAGCAAACCTACAGGGTTCGACAAAAACATTCAGTACTTC	CASKPTGFDKNIQYF
TRBV5-4	TRBD2	NA	TRBJ2-3	TGTGCCAGCAACGACATAGCGGGATTGATAGATACGCAGTATTTT	CASNDIAGLIDTQYF
TRBV11-2	NA	once	TRBJ2-5	TGTGCCAGCAGCTTACTTGGGGGGCAGGGCGGAGAGACCCAGTACTTC	CASSLLGGQGGETQYF
TRBV9	TRBD2	NA	TRBJ2-1	TGTGCCAGCAGCGGGAGGACTAGCAGAAGAAATGAGCAGTTCTTC	CASSGRTSRRNEQFF
TRBV4-2	TRBD1	NA	TRBJ2-7	TGTGCCAGCAGCCACCAAGGACAGGGACTCTACGAGCAGTACTTC	CASSHQGQGLYEQYF
TRBV27	NA	NA	TRBJ1-1	TGTGCCAGCAGTTTTGGCGTAGCAGCCTACACTGAAGCTTTCTTT	CASSFGVAAYTEAFF
TRBV15	NA	NA	TRBJ2-7	TGTGCCACCAGCAGAGACCAGGGCTACGAGCAGTACTTC	CATSRDQGYEQYF
TRBV11-2	TRBD2	NA	TRBJ2-1	TGTGCCAGCAGCTCCGCGACTAGCGGGTTTTACAATGAGCAGTTCTTC	CASSSATSGFYNEQFF
TRBV7-2	NA	NA	TRBJ2-1	TGTGCCAGCAGCTTAGATAGGCTAGCGTGGGGCTACAATGAGCAGTTCTTC	CASSLDRLAWGYNEQFF
TRBV19	NA	NA	TRBJ1-1	TGTGCCAGTAGTATTGGCGGTATGAACACTGAAGCTTTCTTT	CASSIGGMNTEAFF